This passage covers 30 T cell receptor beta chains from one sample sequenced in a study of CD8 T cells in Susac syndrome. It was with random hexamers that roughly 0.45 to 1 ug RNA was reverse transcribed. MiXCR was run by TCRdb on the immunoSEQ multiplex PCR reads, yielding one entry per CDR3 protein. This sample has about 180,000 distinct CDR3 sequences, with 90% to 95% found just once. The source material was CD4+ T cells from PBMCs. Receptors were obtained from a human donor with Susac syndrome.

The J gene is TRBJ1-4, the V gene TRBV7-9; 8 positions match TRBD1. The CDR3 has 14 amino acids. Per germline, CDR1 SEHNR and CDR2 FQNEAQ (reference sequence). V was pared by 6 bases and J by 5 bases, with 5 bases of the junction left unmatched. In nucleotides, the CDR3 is TGTGCCAGCAGGATGACAGGGGCCAATGAAAAACTGTTTTTT. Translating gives CASRMTGANEKLFF.

The CDR3 DNA reads as TGTGCCAGCAGCGTTCGGACAGGGACTTCACCCCTCCACTTT. This sequence encodes CASSVRTGTSPLHF. The gene calls are TRBV9 and TRBJ1-6; 8 bases are shared with TRBD1. V shed 2 bases, J shed 9 bases, and the junction held 4 bases outside the gene matches. This CDR3 spans 14 amino acids. The germline gives CDR1 SGDLS, CDR2 YYNGEE.

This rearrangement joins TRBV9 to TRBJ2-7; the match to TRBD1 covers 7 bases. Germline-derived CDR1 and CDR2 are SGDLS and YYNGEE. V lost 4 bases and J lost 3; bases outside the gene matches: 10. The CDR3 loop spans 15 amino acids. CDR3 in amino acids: CASSPEGQRSYEQYF. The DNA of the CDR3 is TGTGCCAGCAGCCCAGAGGGACAGAGGAGCTACGAGCAGTACTTC.

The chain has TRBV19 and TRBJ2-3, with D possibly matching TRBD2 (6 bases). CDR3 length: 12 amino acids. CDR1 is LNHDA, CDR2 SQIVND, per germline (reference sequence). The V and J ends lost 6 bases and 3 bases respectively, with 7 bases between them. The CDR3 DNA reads TGTGCCAGTAGGGCGGGAACAGATACGCAGTATTTT. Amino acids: CASRAGTDTQYF.

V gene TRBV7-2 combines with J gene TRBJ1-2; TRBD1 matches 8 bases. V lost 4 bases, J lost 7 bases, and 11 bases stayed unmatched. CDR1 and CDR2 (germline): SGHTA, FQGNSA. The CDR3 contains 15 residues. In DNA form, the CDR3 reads TGTGCCAGCAGCTCGACCGGGACAGGATTAGGTGGCTACACCTTC. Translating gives CASSSTGTGLGGYTF.

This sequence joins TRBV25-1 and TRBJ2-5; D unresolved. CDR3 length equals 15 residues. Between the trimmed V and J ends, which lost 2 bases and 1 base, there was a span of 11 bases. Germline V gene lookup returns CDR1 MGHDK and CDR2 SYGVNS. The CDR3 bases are TGTGCCAGCAGTGAACGGGTGGGGTTCCAAGAGACCCAGTACTTC. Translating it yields CASSERVGFQETQYF.

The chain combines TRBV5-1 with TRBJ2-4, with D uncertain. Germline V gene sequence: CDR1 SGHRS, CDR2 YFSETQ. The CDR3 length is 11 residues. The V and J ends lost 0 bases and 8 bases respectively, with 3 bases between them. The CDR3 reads CASSLGDIQYF. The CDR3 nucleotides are TGCGCCAGCAGCTTGGGCGACATTCAGTACTTC.

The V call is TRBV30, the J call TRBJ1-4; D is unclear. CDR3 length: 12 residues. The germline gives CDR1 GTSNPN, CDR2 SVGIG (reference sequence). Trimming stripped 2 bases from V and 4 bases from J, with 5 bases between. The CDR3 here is CAWSWGNEKLFF. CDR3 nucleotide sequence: TGTGCCTGGAGTTGGGGTAATGAAAAACTGTTTTTT.

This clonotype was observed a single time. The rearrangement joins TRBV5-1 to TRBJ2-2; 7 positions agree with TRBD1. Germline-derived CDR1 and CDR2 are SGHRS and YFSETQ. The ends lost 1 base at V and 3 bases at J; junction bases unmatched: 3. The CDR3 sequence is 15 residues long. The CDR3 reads CASSLLDRDTGELFF. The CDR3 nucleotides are TGCGCCAGCAGCTTGCTCGACAGGGACACCGGGGAGCTGTTTTTT.

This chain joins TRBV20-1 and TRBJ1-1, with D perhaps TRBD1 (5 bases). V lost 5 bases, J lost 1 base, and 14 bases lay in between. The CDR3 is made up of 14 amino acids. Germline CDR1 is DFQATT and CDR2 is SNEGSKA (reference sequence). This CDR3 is CSAHFGAKNTEAFF. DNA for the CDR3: TGCAGTGCTCATTTTGGGGCGAAGAACACTGAAGCTTTCTTT.

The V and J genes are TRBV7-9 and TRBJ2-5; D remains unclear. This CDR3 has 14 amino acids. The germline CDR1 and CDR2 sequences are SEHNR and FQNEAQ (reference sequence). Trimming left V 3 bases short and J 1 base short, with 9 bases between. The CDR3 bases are TGTGCCAGCAGCTTGGGTCCGGCCCAAGAGACCCAGTACTTC. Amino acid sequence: CASSLGPAQETQYF.

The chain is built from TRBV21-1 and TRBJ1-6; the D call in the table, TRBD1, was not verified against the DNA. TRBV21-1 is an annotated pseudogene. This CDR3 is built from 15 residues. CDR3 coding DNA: TGTGCCAGCAGCAAGAGACAGGGAATGTGGTCACCCCTCCACTTT. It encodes CASSKRQGMWSPLHF.

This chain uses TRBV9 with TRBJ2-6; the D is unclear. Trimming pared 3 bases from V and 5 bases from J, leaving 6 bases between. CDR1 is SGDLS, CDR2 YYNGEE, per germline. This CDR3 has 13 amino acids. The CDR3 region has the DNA TGTGCCAGCAGCGGACGTAGGGCCAACGTCCTGACTTTC. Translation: CASSGRRANVLTF.

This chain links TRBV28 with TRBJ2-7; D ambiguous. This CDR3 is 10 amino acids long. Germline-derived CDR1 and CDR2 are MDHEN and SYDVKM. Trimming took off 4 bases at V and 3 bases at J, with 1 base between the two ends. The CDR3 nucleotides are TGTGCCAGCAGTTACTACGAGCAGTACTTC. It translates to CASSYYEQYF.

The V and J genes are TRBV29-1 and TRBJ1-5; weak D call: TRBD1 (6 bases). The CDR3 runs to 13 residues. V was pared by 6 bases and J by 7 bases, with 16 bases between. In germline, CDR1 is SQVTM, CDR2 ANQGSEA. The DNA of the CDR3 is TGCAGCGTCGATACAGGGCAAGGGCAGCCCCAGCATTTT. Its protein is CSVDTGQGQPQHF.

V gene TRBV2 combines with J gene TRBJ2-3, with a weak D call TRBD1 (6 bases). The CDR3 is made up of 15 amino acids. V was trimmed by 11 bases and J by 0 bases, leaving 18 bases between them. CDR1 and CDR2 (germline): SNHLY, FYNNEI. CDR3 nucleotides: TGTGCCTGTAAAGACAGGTTAGCTAGCACAGATACGCAGTATTTT. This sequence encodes CACKDRLASTDTQYF.

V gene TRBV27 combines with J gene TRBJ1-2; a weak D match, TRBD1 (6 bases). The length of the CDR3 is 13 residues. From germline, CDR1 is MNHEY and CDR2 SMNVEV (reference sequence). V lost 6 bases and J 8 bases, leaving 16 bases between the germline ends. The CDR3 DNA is TGTGCCAGCAGCTTTGGGCAGGGGAAAGGCTACACCTTC. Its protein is CASSFGQGKGYTF.

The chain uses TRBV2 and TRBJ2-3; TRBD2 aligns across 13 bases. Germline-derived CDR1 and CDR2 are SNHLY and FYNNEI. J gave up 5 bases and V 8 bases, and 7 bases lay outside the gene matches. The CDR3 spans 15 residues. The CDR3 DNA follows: TGTGCCAGCGGGGGACTAGCGGGGAGGAGAGATACGCAGTATTTT. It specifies CASGGLAGRRDTQYF.

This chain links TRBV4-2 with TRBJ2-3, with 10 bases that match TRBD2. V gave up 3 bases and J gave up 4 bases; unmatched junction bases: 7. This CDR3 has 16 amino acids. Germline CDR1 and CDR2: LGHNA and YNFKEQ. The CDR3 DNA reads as TGTGCCAGCAGCCAGCCCGAGCGGGGGGGATCAGATACGCAGTATTTT. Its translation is CASSQPERGGSDTQYF.

CDR3 in amino acids: CASSSYTGELFF. The CDR3 bases are TGTGCCAGCAGTTCCTACACCGGGGAGCTGTTTTTT. This sequence joins TRBV5-4 and TRBJ2-2; D remains ambiguous. The V and J ends lost 5 bases and 3 bases respectively, with 5 bases between them. CDR3 length: 12 residues. Germline V gene lookup returns CDR1 SGHNT and CDR2 YYREEE (reference sequence).

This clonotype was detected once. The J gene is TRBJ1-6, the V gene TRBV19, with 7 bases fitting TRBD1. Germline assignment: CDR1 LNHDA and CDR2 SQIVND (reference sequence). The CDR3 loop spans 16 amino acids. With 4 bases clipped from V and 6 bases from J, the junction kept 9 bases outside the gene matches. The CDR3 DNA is TGTGCCAGTAGTAGCGCATACGGGACAGTTAATTCACCCCTCCACTTT. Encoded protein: CASSSAYGTVNSPLHF.

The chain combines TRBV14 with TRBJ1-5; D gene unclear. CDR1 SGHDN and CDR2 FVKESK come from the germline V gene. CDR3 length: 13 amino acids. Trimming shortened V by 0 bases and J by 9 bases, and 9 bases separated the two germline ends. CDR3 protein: CASSQDRTGPQHF. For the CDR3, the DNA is TGTGCCAGCAGCCAAGATCGTACGGGGCCCCAGCATTTT.

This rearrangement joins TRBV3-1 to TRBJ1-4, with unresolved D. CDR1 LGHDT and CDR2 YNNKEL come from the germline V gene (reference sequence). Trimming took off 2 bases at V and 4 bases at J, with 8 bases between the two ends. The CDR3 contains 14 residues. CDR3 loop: CASSQPAYNEKLFF. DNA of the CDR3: TGTGCCAGCAGCCAACCGGCCTATAATGAAAAACTGTTTTTT.

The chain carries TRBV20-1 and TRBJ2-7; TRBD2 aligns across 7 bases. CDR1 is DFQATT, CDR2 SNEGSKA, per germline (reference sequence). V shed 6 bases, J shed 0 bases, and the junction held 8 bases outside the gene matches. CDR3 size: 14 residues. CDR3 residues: CSALGEGNSYEQYF. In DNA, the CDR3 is TGCAGTGCCCTAGGGGAGGGGAACTCCTACGAGCAGTACTTC.

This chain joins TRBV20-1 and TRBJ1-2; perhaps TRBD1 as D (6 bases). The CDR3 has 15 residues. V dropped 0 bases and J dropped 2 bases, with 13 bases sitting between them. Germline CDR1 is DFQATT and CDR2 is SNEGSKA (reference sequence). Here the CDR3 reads CSARDINRENYGYTF. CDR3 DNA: TGCAGTGCTAGAGATATAAACAGGGAGAACTATGGCTACACCTTC.

The CDR3 protein is CASTQVGGAYEQYF. In DNA form, the CDR3 reads TGTGCCAGCACCCAAGTAGGGGGGGCCTACGAGCAGTACTTC. The rearrangement joins TRBV12-3 or TRBV12-4 to TRBJ2-7; D is perhaps TRBD2 (7 bases). V gave up 7 bases and J gave up 2 bases, with 15 bases separating them. The CDR3 loop spans 14 amino acids.

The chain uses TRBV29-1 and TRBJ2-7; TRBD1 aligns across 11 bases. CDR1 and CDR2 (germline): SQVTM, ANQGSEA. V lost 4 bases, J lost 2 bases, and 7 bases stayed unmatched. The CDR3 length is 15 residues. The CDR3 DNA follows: TGCAGCGTTGGGGAGCCGGACAGGGGGCCCTACGAGCAGTACTTC. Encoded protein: CSVGEPDRGPYEQYF.

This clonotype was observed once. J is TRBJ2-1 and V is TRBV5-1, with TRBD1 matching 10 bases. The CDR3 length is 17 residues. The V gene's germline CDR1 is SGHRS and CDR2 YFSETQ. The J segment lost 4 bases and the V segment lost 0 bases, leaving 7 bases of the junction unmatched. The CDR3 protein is CASSLGFGQGGYNEQFF. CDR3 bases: TGCGCCAGCAGCTTGGGATTCGGACAGGGGGGTTACAATGAGCAGTTCTTC.

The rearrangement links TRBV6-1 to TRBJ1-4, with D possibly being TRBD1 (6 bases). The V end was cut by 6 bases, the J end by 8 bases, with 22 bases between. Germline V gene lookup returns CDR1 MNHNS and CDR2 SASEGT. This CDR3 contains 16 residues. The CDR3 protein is CASRTDQGGSGEKLFF. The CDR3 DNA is TGTGCCAGCAGGACTGACCAAGGGGGAAGTGGGGAAAAACTGTTTTTT.

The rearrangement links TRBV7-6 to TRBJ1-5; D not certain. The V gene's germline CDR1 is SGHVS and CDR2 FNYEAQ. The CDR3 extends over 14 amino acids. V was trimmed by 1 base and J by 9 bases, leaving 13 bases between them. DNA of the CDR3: TGTGCCAGCAGCTTAGGTCTCGCTACGGGGCCCCAGCATTTT. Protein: CASSLGLATGPQHF.